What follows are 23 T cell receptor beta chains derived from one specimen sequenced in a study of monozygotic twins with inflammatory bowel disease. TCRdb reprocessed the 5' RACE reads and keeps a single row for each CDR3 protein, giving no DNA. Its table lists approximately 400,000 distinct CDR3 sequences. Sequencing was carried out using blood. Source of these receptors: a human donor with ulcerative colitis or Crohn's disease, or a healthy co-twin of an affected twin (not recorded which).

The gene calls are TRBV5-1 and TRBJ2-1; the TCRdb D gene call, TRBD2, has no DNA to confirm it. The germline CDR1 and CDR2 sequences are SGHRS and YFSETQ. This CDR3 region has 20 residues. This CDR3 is CASSLAGGGAGFSSYNEQFF. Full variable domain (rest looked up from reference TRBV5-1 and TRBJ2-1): KAGVTQTPRYLIKTRGQQVTLSCSPISGHRSVSWYQQTPGQGLQFLFEYFSETQRNKGNFPGRFSGRQFSNSRSEMNVSTLELGDSALYLCASSLAGGGAGFSSYNEQFFGPGTRLTVL.

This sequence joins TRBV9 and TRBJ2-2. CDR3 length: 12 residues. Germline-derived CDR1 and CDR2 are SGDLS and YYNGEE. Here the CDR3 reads CASSANVGELFF.

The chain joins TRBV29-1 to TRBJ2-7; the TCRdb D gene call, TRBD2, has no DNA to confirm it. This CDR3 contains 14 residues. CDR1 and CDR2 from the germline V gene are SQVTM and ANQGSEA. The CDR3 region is CSVAGRDNSYEQYF.

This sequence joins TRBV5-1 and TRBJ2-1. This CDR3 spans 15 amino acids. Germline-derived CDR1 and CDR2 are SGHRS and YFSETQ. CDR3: CASSLGGSSYNEQFF.

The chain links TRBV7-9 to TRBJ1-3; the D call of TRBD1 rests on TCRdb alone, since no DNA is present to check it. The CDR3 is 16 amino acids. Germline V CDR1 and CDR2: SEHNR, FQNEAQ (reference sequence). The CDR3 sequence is CASSAQQGSRRNTIYF.

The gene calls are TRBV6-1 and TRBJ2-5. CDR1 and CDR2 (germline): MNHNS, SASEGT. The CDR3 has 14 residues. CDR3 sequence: CATGRIGWQETQYF.

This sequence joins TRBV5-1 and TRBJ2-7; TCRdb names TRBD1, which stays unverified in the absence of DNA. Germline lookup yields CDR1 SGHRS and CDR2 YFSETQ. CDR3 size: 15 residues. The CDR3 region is CASSLYSGASYEQYF. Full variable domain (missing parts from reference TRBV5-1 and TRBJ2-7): KAGVTQTPRYLIKTRGQQVTLSCSPISGHRSVSWYQQTPGQGLQFLFEYFSETQRNKGNFPGRFSGRQFSNSRSEMNVSTLELGDSALYLCASSLYSGASYEQYFGPGTRLTVT.

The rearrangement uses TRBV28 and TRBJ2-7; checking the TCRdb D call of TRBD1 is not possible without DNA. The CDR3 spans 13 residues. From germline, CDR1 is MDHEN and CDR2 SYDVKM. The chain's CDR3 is CAITGGRVYEQYF.

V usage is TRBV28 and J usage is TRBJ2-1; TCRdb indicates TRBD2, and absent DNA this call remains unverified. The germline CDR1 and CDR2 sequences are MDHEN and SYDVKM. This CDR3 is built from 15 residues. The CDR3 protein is CASSLLGGRANEQFF.

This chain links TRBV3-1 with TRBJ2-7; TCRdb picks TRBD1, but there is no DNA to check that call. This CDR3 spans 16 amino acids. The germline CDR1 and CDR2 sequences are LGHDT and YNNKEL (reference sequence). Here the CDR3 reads CASSQYVGTGGYEQYF.

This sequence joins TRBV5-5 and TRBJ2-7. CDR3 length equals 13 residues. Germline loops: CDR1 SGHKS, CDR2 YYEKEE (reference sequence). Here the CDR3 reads CASSRDKRYEQYF.

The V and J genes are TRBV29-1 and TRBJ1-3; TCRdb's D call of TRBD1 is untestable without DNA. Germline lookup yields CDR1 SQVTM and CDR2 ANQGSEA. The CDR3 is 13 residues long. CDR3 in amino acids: CSVTTGSGNTIYF.

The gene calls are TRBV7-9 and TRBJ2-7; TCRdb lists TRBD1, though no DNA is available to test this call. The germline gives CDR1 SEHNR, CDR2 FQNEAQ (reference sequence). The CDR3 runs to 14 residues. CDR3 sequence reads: CASSHNTAPGEQYF.

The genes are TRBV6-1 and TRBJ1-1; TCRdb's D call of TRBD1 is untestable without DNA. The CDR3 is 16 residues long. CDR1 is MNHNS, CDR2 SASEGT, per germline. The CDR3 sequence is CASSERAQGGYTEAFF.

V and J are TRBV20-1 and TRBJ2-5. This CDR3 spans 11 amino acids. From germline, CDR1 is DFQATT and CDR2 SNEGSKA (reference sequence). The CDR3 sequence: CSARISETQYF.

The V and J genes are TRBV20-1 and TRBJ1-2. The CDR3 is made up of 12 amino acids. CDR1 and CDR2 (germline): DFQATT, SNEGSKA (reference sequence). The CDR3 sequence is CSADLVAYGYTF.

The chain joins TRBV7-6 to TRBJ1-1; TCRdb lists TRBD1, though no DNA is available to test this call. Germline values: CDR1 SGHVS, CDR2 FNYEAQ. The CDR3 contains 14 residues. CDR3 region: CASSLYSGTDKAFF.

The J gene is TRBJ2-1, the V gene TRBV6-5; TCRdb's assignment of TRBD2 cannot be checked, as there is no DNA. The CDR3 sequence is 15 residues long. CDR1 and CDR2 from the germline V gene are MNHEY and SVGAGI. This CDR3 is CASSTRVAGYNEQFF.

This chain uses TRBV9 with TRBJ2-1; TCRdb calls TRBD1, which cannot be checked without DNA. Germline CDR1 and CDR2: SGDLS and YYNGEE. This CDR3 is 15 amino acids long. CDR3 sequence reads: CASSATGTGFDEQFF.

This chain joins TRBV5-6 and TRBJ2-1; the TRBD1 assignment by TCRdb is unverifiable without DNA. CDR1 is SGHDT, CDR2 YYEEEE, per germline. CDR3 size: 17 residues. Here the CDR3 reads CASSSQRRGKSYNEQFF.

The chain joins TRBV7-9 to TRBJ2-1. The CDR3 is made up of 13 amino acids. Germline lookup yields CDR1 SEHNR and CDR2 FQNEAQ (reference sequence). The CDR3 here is CASSFPDVDEQFF.

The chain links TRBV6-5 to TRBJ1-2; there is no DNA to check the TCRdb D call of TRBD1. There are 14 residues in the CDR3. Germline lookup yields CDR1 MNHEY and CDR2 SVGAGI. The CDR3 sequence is CASSYSQGNYGYTF.

CDR3 protein: CASSSPGSTNEKLFF. This chain joins TRBV7-9 and TRBJ1-4; TCRdb indicates TRBD1, and absent DNA this call remains unverified. The germline CDR1 and CDR2 sequences are SEHNR and FQNEAQ (reference sequence). The CDR3 totals 15 residues.